A selection of T cell receptor beta chains follows, all from one sample in a study of T cell changes during pregnancy in multiple sclerosis. The assay was immunoSEQ multiplex PCR, and TCRdb's table has in-frame clones only and misses some. The sample holds about 54,000 clones, about nine tenths seen once. The material was peripheral blood, obtained after pregnancy. Source of these receptors: a female donor in good health, enrolled as a control in a pregnancy study. Both conserved end residues are part of each CDR3. A D gene is named only where the DNA matches it firmly. For some rows the clone size is stated as once, few or many, or as a class when expanded; others skip it.

clone size: -; D gene: -; V gene: TRBV4-2; J gene: TRBJ2-3; CDR3 protein: CASSQDLGGDTQYF; CDR3 DNA: TGTGCCAGCAGCCAAGATCTTGGGGGGGATACGCAGTATTTT
clone size: -; D gene: TRBD2; V gene: TRBV19; J gene: TRBJ2-1; CDR3 protein: CASNGGRAGSHEQFF; CDR3 DNA: TGTGCCAGTAATGGCGGGAGGGCCGGGTCGCATGAGCAGTTCTTC
clone size: -; D gene: -; V gene: TRBV5-1; J gene: TRBJ2-7; CDR3 protein: CASSLGLPAYEQYF; CDR3 DNA: TGCGCCAGCAGCCTGGGGCTGCCAGCCTACGAGCAGTACTTC
clone size: -; D gene: -; V gene: TRBV9; J gene: TRBJ2-1; CDR3 protein: CASSRLLNYNEQFF; CDR3 DNA: TGTGCCAGCAGCAGACTACTAAACTACAATGAGCAGTTCTTC
clone size: once; D gene: TRBD1; V gene: TRBV7-8; J gene: TRBJ2-3; CDR3 protein: CASSLVFRTGSPSRRSDTQYF; CDR3 DNA: TGTGCCAGCAGCTTAGTTTTCCGGACAGGGTCTCCTTCGAGAAGGTCGGATACGCAGTATTTT
clone size: -; D gene: -; V gene: TRBV28; J gene: TRBJ2-5; CDR3 protein: CASSFGGETQYF; CDR3 DNA: TGTGCCAGCAGTTTCGGAGGGGAGACCCAGTACTTC
clone size: -; D gene: TRBD2; V gene: TRBV29-1; J gene: TRBJ2-2; CDR3 protein: CSVVAGTRTGELFF; CDR3 DNA: TGCAGCGTTGTAGCCGGGACTAGGACCGGGGAGCTGTTTTTT
clone size: -; D gene: -; V gene: TRBV14; J gene: TRBJ2-7; CDR3 protein: CASSPSGTGSYEQYF; CDR3 DNA: TGTGCCAGCAGCCCAAGCGGGACAGGATCCTACGAGCAGTACTTC
clone size: -; D gene: -; V gene: TRBV5-6; J gene: TRBJ1-1; CDR3 protein: CASTPGTGLNTEAFF; CDR3 DNA: TGTGCCAGCACCCCCGGGACTGGTTTGAACACTGAAGCTTTCTTT
clone size: -; D gene: -; V gene: TRBV2; J gene: TRBJ1-2; CDR3 protein: CASSAGLDYGYTF; CDR3 DNA: TGTGCCAGCAGTGCAGGGTTGGACTATGGCTACACCTTC
clone size: -; D gene: -; V gene: TRBV27; J gene: TRBJ1-2; CDR3 protein: CASSLSRGFNYGYTF; CDR3 DNA: TGTGCCAGCAGTTTATCCCGGGGTTTCAACTATGGCTACACCTTC
clone size: -; D gene: -; V gene: TRBV6-5; J gene: TRBJ1-1; CDR3 protein: CASSLGLNTEAFF; CDR3 DNA: TGTGCCAGCAGTTTGGGGCTTAACACTGAAGCTTTCTTT
clone size: -; D gene: -; V gene: TRBV2; J gene: TRBJ2-3; CDR3 protein: CASGRGTRTDTQYF; CDR3 DNA: TGTGCCAGCGGGCGGGGAACGCGCACAGATACGCAGTATTTT
clone size: -; D gene: TRBD1; V gene: TRBV11-2; J gene: TRBJ2-7; CDR3 protein: CASRPGVGTGTYEQYF; CDR3 DNA: TGTGCCAGCAGACCAGGAGTTGGGACAGGGACCTACGAGCAGTACTTC
clone size: -; D gene: -; V gene: TRBV5-6; J gene: TRBJ1-6; CDR3 protein: CASSLGRSSYNSPLHF; CDR3 DNA: TGTGCCAGCAGCTTAGGGAGGAGCTCCTATAATTCACCCCTCCACTTT
clone size: -; D gene: TRBD1; V gene: TRBV6-5; J gene: TRBJ2-5; CDR3 protein: CASRGTGVPQETQYF; CDR3 DNA: TGTGCCAGCAGAGGGACAGGGGTTCCCCAAGAGACCCAGTACTTC
clone size: -; D gene: -; V gene: TRBV25-1; J gene: TRBJ2-3; CDR3 protein: CASSEPLALFQYF; CDR3 DNA: TGTGCCAGCAGTGAGCCTCTAGCATTATTTCAGTATTTT
clone size: -; D gene: TRBD2; V gene: TRBV12-5; J gene: TRBJ2-3; CDR3 protein: CASGLVSRGGDTQYF; CDR3 DNA: TGTGCTAGTGGTTTGGTCTCGCGGGGGGGCGATACGCAGTATTTT
clone size: once; D gene: -; V gene: TRBV5-5; J gene: TRBJ1-6; CDR3 protein: CASSRNRDYNSPLHF; CDR3 DNA: TGTGCCAGCAGCCGGAACAGGGACTATAATTCACCCCTCCACTTT
clone size: -; D gene: TRBD1; V gene: TRBV19; J gene: TRBJ2-1; CDR3 protein: CASSIGGQPYNEQFF; CDR3 DNA: TGTGCCAGTAGTATAGGGGGACAGCCGTACAATGAGCAGTTCTTC
clone size: -; D gene: TRBD1; V gene: TRBV6-5; J gene: TRBJ2-7; CDR3 protein: CASSYSGTGYEQYF; CDR3 DNA: TGTGCCAGCAGTTACTCGGGGACAGGCTACGAGCAGTACTTC
clone size: -; D gene: TRBD1; V gene: TRBV10-1; J gene: TRBJ2-6; CDR3 protein: CASGGRGRIKPHSGANVLTF; CDR3 DNA: TGCGCCAGCGGGGGAAGGGGGCGCATCAAGCCCCACTCTGGGGCCAACGTCCTGACTTTC
clone size: -; D gene: -; V gene: TRBV27; J gene: TRBJ1-1; CDR3 protein: CASSGQNTEAFF; CDR3 DNA: TGTGCCAGCAGTGGCCAGAACACTGAAGCTTTCTTT
clone size: -; D gene: -; V gene: TRBV7-9; J gene: TRBJ2-7; CDR3 protein: CASMYRANEQYF; CDR3 DNA: TGTGCCAGCATGTACAGGGCCAACGAGCAGTACTTC